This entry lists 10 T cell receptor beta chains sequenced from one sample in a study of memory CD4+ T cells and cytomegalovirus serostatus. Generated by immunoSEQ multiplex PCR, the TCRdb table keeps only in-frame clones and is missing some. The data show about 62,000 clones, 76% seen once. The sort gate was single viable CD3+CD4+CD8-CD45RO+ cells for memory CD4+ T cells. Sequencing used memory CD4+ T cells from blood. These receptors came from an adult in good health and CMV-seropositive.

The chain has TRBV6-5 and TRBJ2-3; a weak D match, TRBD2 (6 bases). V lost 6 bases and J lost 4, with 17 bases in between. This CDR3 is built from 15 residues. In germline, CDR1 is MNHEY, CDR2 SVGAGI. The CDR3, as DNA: TGTGCCAGCAGCCCCGGCATAGCGGTGGCAGATACGCAGTATTTT. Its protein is CASSPGIAVADTQYF.

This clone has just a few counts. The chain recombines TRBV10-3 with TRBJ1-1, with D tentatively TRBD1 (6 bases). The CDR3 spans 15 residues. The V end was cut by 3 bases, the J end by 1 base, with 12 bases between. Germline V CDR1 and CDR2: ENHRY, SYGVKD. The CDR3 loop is CAISEGGIRNTEAFF. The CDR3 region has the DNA TGTGCCATCAGTGAAGGGGGGATACGGAACACTGAAGCTTTCTTT.

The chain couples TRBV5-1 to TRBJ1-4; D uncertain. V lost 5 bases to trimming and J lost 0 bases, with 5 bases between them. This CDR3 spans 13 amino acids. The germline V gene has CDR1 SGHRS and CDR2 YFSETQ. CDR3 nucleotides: TGCGCCAGCAGACAGACAACTAATGAAAAACTGTTTTTT. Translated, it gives CASRQTTNEKLFF.

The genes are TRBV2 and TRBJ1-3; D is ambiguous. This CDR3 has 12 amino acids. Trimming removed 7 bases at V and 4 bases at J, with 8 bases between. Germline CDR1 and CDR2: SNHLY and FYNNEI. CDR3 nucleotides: TGTGCCAGCAATGAGCCAGGAAACACCATATATTTT. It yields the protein CASNEPGNTIYF.

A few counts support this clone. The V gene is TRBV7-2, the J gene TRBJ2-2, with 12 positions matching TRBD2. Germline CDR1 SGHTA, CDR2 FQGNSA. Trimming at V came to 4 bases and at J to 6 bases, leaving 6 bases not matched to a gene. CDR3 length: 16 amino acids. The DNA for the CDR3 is TGTGCCAGCAGCTCCTCTAGCGGGAGGGCCTCCGGGGAGCTGTTTTTT. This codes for CASSSSSGRASGELFF.

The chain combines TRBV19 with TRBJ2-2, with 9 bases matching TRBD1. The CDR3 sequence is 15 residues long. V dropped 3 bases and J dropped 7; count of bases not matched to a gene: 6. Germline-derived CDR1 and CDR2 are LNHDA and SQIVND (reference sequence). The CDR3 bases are TGTGCCAGTAGTATGGGACAGGGAGTAAGCGGGGAGCTGTTTTTT. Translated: CASSMGQGVSGELFF.

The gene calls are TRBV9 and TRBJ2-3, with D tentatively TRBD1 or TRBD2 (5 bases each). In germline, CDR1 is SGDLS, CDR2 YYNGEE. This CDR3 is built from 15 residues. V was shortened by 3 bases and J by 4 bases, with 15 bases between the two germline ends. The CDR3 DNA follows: TGTGCCAGCAGCGCCCGGGACGAAGGGGCAGATACGCAGTATTTT. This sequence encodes CASSARDEGADTQYF.

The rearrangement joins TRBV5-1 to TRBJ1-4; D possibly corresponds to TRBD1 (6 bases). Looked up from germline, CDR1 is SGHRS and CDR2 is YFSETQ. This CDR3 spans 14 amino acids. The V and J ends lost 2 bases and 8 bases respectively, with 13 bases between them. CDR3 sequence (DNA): TGCGCCAGCAGCTTAGCGGGGGCTCAGGAAAAACTGTTTTTT. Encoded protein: CASSLAGAQEKLFF.

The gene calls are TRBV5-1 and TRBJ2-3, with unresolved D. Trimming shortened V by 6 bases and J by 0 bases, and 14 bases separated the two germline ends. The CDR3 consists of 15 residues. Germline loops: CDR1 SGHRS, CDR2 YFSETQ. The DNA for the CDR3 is TGCGCCAGCACCGATCAGGTCGCTAGCACAGATACGCAGTATTTT. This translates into CASTDQVASTDTQYF.

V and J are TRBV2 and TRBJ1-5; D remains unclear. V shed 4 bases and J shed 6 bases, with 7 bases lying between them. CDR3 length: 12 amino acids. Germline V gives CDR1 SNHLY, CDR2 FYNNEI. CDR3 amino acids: CASSGKGQPQHF. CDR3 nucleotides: TGTGCCAGCAGTGGCAAAGGTCAGCCCCAGCATTTT. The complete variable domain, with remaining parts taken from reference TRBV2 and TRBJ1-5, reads EPEVTQTPSHQVTQMGQEVILRCVPISNHLYFYWYRQILGQKVEFLVSFYNNEISEKSEIFDDQFSVERPDGSNFTLKIRSTKLEDSAMYFCASSGKGQPQHFGDGTRLSIL.